The 24 T cell receptor beta chains reported below all come from one sample, sequenced in a study of T cell repertoires in cytomegalovirus infection. Antigens for these TCRs are unknown. In TCRdb, the reads were re-called with MiXCR into one record per CDR3 protein. This table has approximately 730,000 distinct CDR3 sequences, around a third appearing once. The sequences come from cultured PBMCs, collected from culture after CMV antigen stimulation. Receptor source: a human donor in good health (CMV status not recorded). Some clones in this sample may be carry-over from other donors' samples.

This clonotype was seen more than once but under ten times. The chain recombines TRBV6-1 with TRBJ2-7, with D perhaps TRBD1 (5 bases). Trimming stripped 6 bases from V and 4 bases from J, with 19 bases between. The CDR3 totals 15 residues. Germline V lookup: CDR1 MNHNS, CDR2 SASEGT. This CDR3 reads CASSLGVTVMYEQYF. The CDR3 DNA is TGTGCCAGCAGCTTGGGCGTGACAGTGATGTACGAGCAGTACTTC.

CDR3 loop: CASSPLQGVAWELFF. DNA of the CDR3: TGTGCCAGCAGTCCTCTGCAGGGGGTGGCCTGGGAGCTGTTTTTT. The rearrangement joins TRBV12-3 or TRBV12-4 to TRBJ2-2, with 7 bases matching TRBD1. Germline trimming cut 5 bases from V and 9 bases from J; bases unmatched to any gene: 12. The CDR3 is 15 residues long.

The chain combines TRBV11-2 with TRBJ2-7; 12 bases agree with TRBD2. CDR1 is SGHAT, CDR2 FQNNGV, per germline. The CDR3 is made up of 20 amino acids. J lost 1 base, V lost 0 bases, and 13 bases had no gene match. CDR3 in DNA: TGTGCCAGCAGCTTAGAAGCCCTACTAGCGGGAGGACCTCGGTCCTACGAGCAGTACTTC. The encoded protein is CASSLEALLAGGPRSYEQYF.

The V and J genes are TRBV7-9 and TRBJ2-7; a weak D match, TRBD1 (5 bases). The CDR3 consists of 11 residues. The germline gives CDR1 SEHNR, CDR2 FQNEAQ (reference sequence). The ends were cut back, 7 bases at V and 12 bases at J, with 16 bases in the middle. The CDR3 spells CASTGTGGMYF. For the CDR3, the DNA is TGTGCCAGCACCGGAACAGGTGGGATGTACTTC.

The chain employs TRBV5-4 and TRBJ2-5; 10 bases align to TRBD2. Germline loops: CDR1 SGHNT, CDR2 YYREEE (reference sequence). J lost 6 bases, V lost 5 bases, and 10 bases had no gene match. The CDR3 contains 15 residues. DNA for the CDR3: TGTGCCAGCAGAAAGCGGGAGGGCCTAGTCCAGACCCAGTACTTC. This gives the protein CASRKREGLVQTQYF.

This chain joins TRBV7-2 and TRBJ2-3; 9 nucleotides agree with TRBD2. CDR1 is SGHTA and CDR2 is FQGNSA in the germline V gene. The V and J ends lost 2 bases and 3 bases, in that order; junction bases with no gene match: 12. The CDR3 runs 18 residues. DNA of the CDR3: TGTGCCAGCAGCTTAAACCGGGGGGGCGGGGGGGAAACAGATACGCAGTATTTT. Translated: CASSLNRGGGGETDTQYF.

J is TRBJ1-6 and V is TRBV2, with 11 nucleotides matching TRBD1. CDR1 SNHLY and CDR2 FYNNEI come from the germline V gene. V was clipped by 6 bases and J by 0 bases; unmatched bases: 7. The length of the CDR3 is 18 residues. DNA for the CDR3: TGTGCCAGCAGAACCGGACAGGGGGCGAGCTCCTATAATTCACCCCTCCACTTT. This gives the protein CASRTGQGASSYNSPLHF.

The gene calls are TRBV20-1 and TRBJ2-7, with 8 positions matching TRBD2. Trimming cost V 0 bases and J 0 bases; bases outside gene matches: 4. CDR3 length: 15 amino acids. Germline CDR1 and CDR2: DFQATT and SNEGSKA (reference sequence). Here the CDR3 DNA reads TGCAGTGCTAGAGATGGCGGGGGGAGCTCCTACGAGCAGTACTTC. Translation gives CSARDGGGSSYEQYF.

The CDR3 sequence: CSAGGNTIYF. CDR3 in DNA: TGCAGTGCTGGAGGAAACACCATATATTTT. V is TRBV20-1 and J is TRBJ1-3; no definite D call. V was trimmed by 5 bases and J by 4 bases, leaving 3 bases between them. CDR1 is DFQATT, CDR2 SNEGSKA, per germline (reference sequence). The CDR3 is made up of 10 amino acids.

The V call is TRBV5-4, the J call TRBJ2-7, with D perhaps being TRBD1 or TRBD2 (5 bases each). CDR3 length: 15 residues. Germline values: CDR1 SGHNT, CDR2 YYREEE (reference sequence). V was cut by 0 bases and J by 2 bases, with 12 bases left in between. CDR3 protein: CASSLDGTETYEQYF. As DNA, the CDR3 is TGTGCCAGCAGCTTGGACGGGACGGAGACCTACGAGCAGTACTTC.

This rearrangement joins TRBV20-1 to TRBJ1-5; possibly TRBD1 for D (6 bases). CDR3 length equals 16 residues. The germline V gene encodes CDR1 DFQATT and CDR2 SNEGSKA (reference sequence). Trimming took 3 bases from V and 3 from J, leaving 18 bases between them. This CDR3 is CSASPGQRPSNQPQHF. CDR3 nucleotides: TGCAGTGCTAGTCCTGGACAGAGACCTTCCAATCAGCCCCAGCATTTT.

V usage is TRBV7-2 and J usage is TRBJ2-5, with D tentatively TRBD2 (7 bases). The germline V gene has CDR1 SGHTA and CDR2 FQGNSA. There are 17 residues in the CDR3. The V end was cut by 0 bases, the J end by 5 bases, with 19 bases between. CDR3 coding DNA: TGTGCCAGCAGCTTAGCGCCCCCGGGGGGCGCACAGGAGACCCAGTACTTC. It codes for CASSLAPPGGAQETQYF.

The table lists this clonotype with many counts. The J gene is TRBJ2-3, the V gene TRBV7-2, with a possible D match to TRBD2 (6 bases). Between the trimmed V and J ends, which lost 1 base and 3 bases, there was a span of 8 bases. The CDR3 consists of 14 residues. Germline CDR1 is SGHTA and CDR2 is FQGNSA. The CDR3 sequence: CASSLVGTTDTQYF. Written as DNA, the CDR3 is TGTGCCAGCAGCTTAGTGGGGACTACAGATACGCAGTATTTT.

CDR3 nucleotide sequence: TGTGCCAGCAGGGGCACCACCGAAGCTTTCTTT. It encodes CASRGTTEAFF. The chain combines TRBV28 with TRBJ1-1; D gene uncertain. There are 11 residues in the CDR3. In germline, CDR1 is MDHEN, CDR2 SYDVKM. Trimming removed 6 bases from V and 8 bases from J, with 10 bases in between.

V gene TRBV7-9 combines with J gene TRBJ2-1; the D gene is possibly TRBD2 (6 bases). Trimming took 3 bases from V and 4 from J, leaving 10 bases between them. Germline V gene lookup returns CDR1 SEHNR and CDR2 FQNEAQ (reference sequence). This CDR3 is 14 amino acids long. Here the CDR3 reads CASSFSGQYNEQFF. The CDR3 DNA reads TGTGCCAGCAGCTTTAGCGGCCAATACAATGAGCAGTTCTTC.

The J gene is TRBJ2-7, the V gene TRBV7-6; the D gene is possibly TRBD1 (7 bases). V lost 0 bases, J lost 3 bases, and 15 bases lay in between. Germline V gene lookup returns CDR1 SGHVS and CDR2 FNYEAQ. CDR3 length: 16 amino acids. In nucleotides, the CDR3 is TGTGCCAGCAGCTTAGCGCAGGGGGGCCTGAACTACGAGCAGTACTTC. Its translation is CASSLAQGGLNYEQYF.

V and J are TRBV20-1 and TRBJ2-5, with unresolved D. The V end lost 3 bases, the J end lost 2 bases, and 10 bases lay between the germline ends. The CDR3 covers 13 residues. Germline V gene data show CDR1 as DFQATT and CDR2 as SNEGSKA (reference sequence). CDR3 DNA: TGCAGTGCTAGGGCGACTGCTCAAGAGACCCAGTACTTC. The encoded protein is CSARATAQETQYF.

V usage is TRBV12-3 or TRBV12-4 and J usage is TRBJ2-1; D is unclear. With 5 bases removed from V and 8 bases from J, the gap between germline ends came to 13 bases. The CDR3 length is 13 residues. In DNA form, the CDR3 reads TGTGCCAGCAGTACGGGTAGGGCCGATGAGCAGTTCTTC. Protein: CASSTGRADEQFF.

V and J are TRBV7-9 and TRBJ2-4, with a tentative D call TRBD1 (6 bases). CDR3 length: 14 amino acids. Germline V gene lookup returns CDR1 SEHNR and CDR2 FQNEAQ (reference sequence). Trimming pared 5 bases from V and 7 bases from J, leaving 15 bases between. The CDR3 spells CASSGSGQWNIQYF. The CDR3 DNA reads as TGTGCCAGCAGCGGATCAGGACAGTGGAACATTCAGTACTTC.

V and J are TRBV7-9 and TRBJ2-1; D not resolved. Trimming removed 1 base at V and 9 bases at J, with 13 bases between. The CDR3 is 14 amino acids. In germline, CDR1 is SEHNR, CDR2 FQNEAQ (reference sequence). The CDR3, as DNA: TGTGCCAGCAGCTTAGGAGGCTCGTTGGGTGAGCAGTTCTTC. Translating it yields CASSLGGSLGEQFF.

The sample holds a few counts of this clonotype. J is TRBJ1-1 and V is TRBV18; D perhaps matches TRBD1 (5 bases). CDR3 length equals 15 residues. Germline V gene lookup returns CDR1 KGHSH and CDR2 LQKENI. The V end lost 2 bases, the J end lost 8 bases, and 18 bases lay between the germline ends. The CDR3 region is CASSPSVGGGTEAFF. Written as DNA, the CDR3 is TGTGCCAGCTCACCAAGTGTCGGGGGAGGAACCGAAGCTTTCTTT.

With respect to this clonotype: One end of the junction is discordant with germline, which a read error may explain. This chain connects TRBV7-9 to TRBJ1-2, with a weak D call TRBD1 (6 bases). CDR1 SEHNR and CDR2 FQNEAQ come from the germline V gene (reference sequence). The CDR3 totals 16 residues. CDR3 bases: TGTGCCAGCACCTTACCAGGGGCAGCCTTTAACTATGGCTACACCTTC. It encodes CASTLPGAAFNYGYTF.

About this clonotype itself: The junction does not match germline at one end; this may be a read error. This rearrangement joins TRBV7-2 to TRBJ2-1, with D unresolved. Germline CDR1 SGHTA, CDR2 FQGNSA. The CDR3 sequence is 15 residues long. The CDR3 DNA reads TGTGCCAACAGCTTGCAAATTAGCTCCTACAATGAGCAGTTCTTC. It translates to CANSLQISSYNEQFF.

This sequence joins TRBV6-1 and TRBJ2-7; 8 nucleotides align to TRBD2. There are 13 residues in the CDR3. The V segment lost 5 bases and the J segment 9 bases; nucleotides outside the gene matches: 9. Germline CDR1 reads MNHNS; CDR2 reads SASEGT. The CDR3 bases are TGTGCCAGCAGTTCCCCAGGGACTAGTTCGCAGTACTTC. Its protein is CASSSPGTSSQYF.